These T cell receptor beta chains were read from a single sample in a study of graft-versus-host responses after intestinal transplantation. Libraries were prepared by immunoSEQ multiplex PCR; TCRdb keeps only in-frame clonotypes and omits some of them. The sample lists 23,000 or so clones, 90% to 95% seen once, with roughly 0.8% in the top ten. This sample comprised PBMCs, obtained around 29 days after intestinal transplant. The receptors originated from a human patient who received an intestinal transplant, so some T cells may come from the graft donor. Both conserved end residues are part of each CDR3. The D gene is left open where the match is weak. Not every row has a clone size; where given, it reads once, few, many or a size class.

.,14,TRBV4-1,TRBD1,TRBJ2-1,CASSRHGGTGEQFF,TGCGCCAGCAGCCGTCATGGGGGGACAGGTGAGCAGTTCTTC
.,16,TRBV30,TRBD2,TRBJ2-1,CAWSTSGGRLYNEQFF,TGTGCCTGGAGTACATCCGGGGGGAGACTTTACAATGAGCAGTTCTTC
.,15,TRBV5-1,.,TRBJ1-5,CASSLEGTWSQPQHF,TGCGCCAGCAGCTTGGAAGGGACCTGGTCTCAGCCCCAGCATTTT
.,13,TRBV28,.,TRBJ2-7,CASPWGRSYEQYF,TGTGCCAGCCCATGGGGGAGGTCCTACGAGCAGTACTTC
.,15,TRBV2,.,TRBJ2-7,CASSEGRLSTYEQYF,TGTGCCAGCAGTGAGGGCCGTCTGTCAACCTACGAGCAGTACTTC
.,15,TRBV4-1,.,TRBJ2-1,CASSQEQGPYNEQFF,TGCGCCAGCAGCCAAGAACAGGGTCCGTACAATGAGCAGTTCTTC
.,17,TRBV7-9,TRBD2,TRBJ2-7,CASSFNSRTSGQGEQYF,TGTGCCAGCAGCTTTAATAGCAGGACTAGCGGGCAGGGAGAGCAGTACTTC
.,10,TRBV29-1,.,TRBJ2-4,CSVGGNIQYF,TGCAGCGTTGGGGGGAACATTCAGTACTTC
.,16,TRBV11-3,.,TRBJ2-3,CASSLDSRPSTDTQYF,TGTGCCAGCAGCTTAGATTCCCGACCAAGCACAGATACGCAGTATTTT
.,16,TRBV15,.,TRBJ2-5,CATSRGERTGQETQYF,TGTGCCACCAGCAGAGGGGAACGAACGGGGCAAGAGACCCAGTACTTC
.,14,TRBV28,.,TRBJ1-1,CASSSRGMNTEAFF,TGTGCCAGCAGTTCGAGGGGGATGAACACTGAAGCTTTCTTT
.,14,TRBV29-1,TRBD1,TRBJ2-3,CSVDRGNFTDTQYF,TGCAGCGTCGACAGGGGAAATTTCACAGATACGCAGTATTTT
.,15,TRBV5-6,.,TRBJ2-5,CASSLVAADQETQYF,TGTGCCAGCAGCTTGGTGGCGGCCGACCAAGAGACCCAGTACTTC
.,16,TRBV6-5,.,TRBJ1-1,CASSYSGALMNTEAFF,TGTGCCAGCAGTTACTCGGGGGCCCTCATGAACACTGAAGCTTTCTTT
.,15,TRBV6-6,.,TRBJ1-1,CASSYTDSMNTEAFF,TGTGCCAGCAGTTATACCGACAGTATGAACACTGAAGCTTTCTTT
.,24,TRBV30,.,TRBJ1-1,CAWSPPPRRSRGSWIDMTDTEAFF,TGTGCCTGGAGTCCTCCCCCCAGGCGATCCAGGGGAAGTTGGATTGACATGACCGACACTGAAGCTTTCTTT
.,15,TRBV5-6,TRBD1,TRBJ1-6,CASSLPTGDSSPLHF,TGTGCCAGCAGCTTGCCTACAGGGGATAGTTCACCCCTCCACTTT
.,15,TRBV6-1,TRBD1,TRBJ1-2,CASSSTGGANYGYTF,TGTGCCAGCAGCTCGACAGGGGGCGCGAACTATGGCTACACCTTC
.,11,TRBV29-1,.,TRBJ1-1,CSVDSNTEAFF,TGCAGCGTTGACTCGAACACTGAAGCTTTCTTT
.,13,TRBV2,TRBD1,TRBJ1-6,CASTRQGDSPLHF,TGTGCCAGCACCAGACAGGGAGATTCACCCCTCCACTTT
.,15,TRBV7-9,.,TRBJ2-7,CASSSTETGSYEQYF,TGTGCCAGCAGCTCAACCGAAACAGGATCCTACGAGCAGTACTTC
few,14,TRBV4-2,TRBD1,TRBJ2-7,CASSPRDSSYEQYF,TGTGCCAGCAGCCCCCGGGACAGCTCCTACGAGCAGTACTTC
.,9,TRBV6-5,.,TRBJ1-2,CASKHGYTF,TGTGCCAGCAAACATGGCTACACCTTC
.,13,TRBV7-9,.,TRBJ2-7,CASSLVSSYEQYF,TGTGCCAGCAGCTTAGTCAGCTCCTACGAGCAGTACTTC
.,13,TRBV6-6,.,TRBJ2-7,CASSVQQGYEQYF,TGTGCCAGCAGCGTCCAACAGGGTTACGAGCAGTACTTC
.,12,TRBV19,.,TRBJ1-1,CASSEWDTEAFF,TGTGCCAGTAGTGAGTGGGACACTGAAGCTTTCTTT
.,13,TRBV5-1,.,TRBJ1-5,CASSLDSNQPQHF,TGCGCCAGCAGCTTGGATAGCAATCAGCCCCAGCATTTT
.,13,TRBV6-4,.,TRBJ2-3,CASSEGPRDTQYF,TGTGCCAGCAGTGAGGGACCGCGGGATACGCAGTATTTT
.,16,TRBV7-8,TRBD2,TRBJ2-7,CASSLELAGIFREQYF,TGTGCCAGCAGCTTAGAACTAGCGGGAATTTTTCGCGAGCAGTACTTC
.,15,TRBV2,.,TRBJ2-5,CASSEVFRVAETQYF,TGTGCCAGCAGTGAGGTTTTCCGCGTGGCTGAGACCCAGTACTTC
.,15,TRBV4-1,TRBD1,TRBJ2-7,CASSRSGQGGDEQYF,TGCGCCAGCAGCCGGTCGGGACAGGGAGGCGACGAGCAGTACTTC
.,18,TRBV5-1,.,TRBJ2-7,CASSPMGVTSLGSYEQYF,TGCGCCAGCAGCCCGATGGGGGTTACGTCCCTGGGCTCCTACGAGCAGTACTTC
few,11,TRBV6-6,.,TRBJ2-7,CASSAPYEQYF,TGTGCCAGCAGTGCCCCCTACGAGCAGTACTTC
.,12,TRBV10-3,.,TRBJ2-4,CAISADGGIQYF,TGTGCCATCAGTGCAGACGGAGGGATTCAGTACTTC
.,13,TRBV6-5,.,TRBJ1-2,CASSYSSRDGYTF,TGTGCCAGCAGTTACTCGTCCCGGGATGGCTACACCTTC
.,14,TRBV19,TRBD1,TRBJ2-7,CASSSSGQLYEQYF,TGTGCCAGTAGTAGTTCGGGACAGCTCTACGAGCAGTACTTC
.,17,TRBV15,.,TRBJ1-2,CATSGEATDASNYGYTF,TGTGCCACCAGCGGGGAAGCGACAGATGCCTCTAACTATGGCTACACCTTC
once,16,TRBV5-5,.,TRBJ2-7,CASSLARFVPQYEQYF,TGTGCCAGCAGCTTGGCCAGGTTTGTACCGCAGTACGAGCAGTACTTC
.,13,TRBV4-1,.,TRBJ1-5,CASSSRANQPQHF,TGCGCCAGTAGCAGCCGGGCGAATCAGCCCCAGCATTTT
.,16,TRBV19,.,TRBJ1-5,CASSIEAGISNQPQHF,TGTGCCAGTAGTATAGAAGCAGGGATCAGCAATCAGCCCCAGCATTTT
.,14,TRBV6-5,TRBD2,TRBJ2-7,CASSYSGGENEQYF,TGTGCCAGCAGTTACTCGGGGGGGGAGAACGAGCAGTACTTC
few,15,TRBV9,TRBD1,TRBJ1-3,CASSPRSGGQNTIYF,TGTGCCAGCAGCCCCCGTTCAGGGGGCCAAAACACCATATATTTT
.,14,TRBV7-2,TRBD1,TRBJ1-1,CASSLQGAVTEAFF,TGTGCCAGCAGCCTCCAGGGGGCGGTCACTGAAGCTTTCTTT
.,14,TRBV5-5,TRBD1,TRBJ1-2,CASSLGQGNYGYTF,TGTGCCAGCAGCCTAGGACAGGGAAACTATGGCTACACCTTC
.,18,TRBV6-1,TRBD2,TRBJ2-4,CASSEVGAGGPWGNIQYF,TGTGCCAGCAGTGAAGTAGGAGCGGGAGGGCCATGGGGAAACATTCAGTACTTC
.,15,TRBV11-2,.,TRBJ2-3,CASSPPGRSTDTQYF,TGTGCCAGCAGCCCACCCGGACGTAGCACAGATACGCAGTATTTT
.,13,TRBV6-5,.,TRBJ2-7,CASSYRAVDEQYF,TGTGCCAGCAGTTACAGGGCCGTGGACGAGCAGTACTTC
.,11,TRBV4-1,.,TRBJ2-1,CASSIGDEQFF,TGCGCCAGCTCAATCGGGGATGAGCAGTTCTTC
.,13,TRBV19,.,TRBJ2-5,CASSITSQETQYF,TGTGCCAGTAGTATAACTAGCCAAGAGACCCAGTACTTC
once,15,TRBV28,.,TRBJ1-5,CASSFGVGESQPQHF,TGTGCCAGCAGTTTTGGAGTCGGGGAGAGCCAGCCCCAGCATTTT
once,17,TRBV7-6,TRBD1,TRBJ1-6,CASSLGTGSSYNSPLHF,TGTGCCAGCAGCTTGGGGACAGGGAGCTCCTATAATTCACCCCTCCACTTT
.,15,TRBV6-4,TRBD2,TRBJ2-2,CASSESSGDTGELFF,TGTGCCAGCAGTGAATCTAGCGGAGACACCGGGGAGCTGTTTTTT